The next 32 T cell receptor beta chains were all read from a single sample in a study of early T cells in non-severe SARS-CoV-2 infection. TCRdb re-called the 5' RACE reads with MiXCR, one entry per CDR3 protein. The repertoire holds 40,000 to 60,000 distinct CDR3 sequences, with 3.5% to 4.5% as singletons. The sequencing sample was made of whole blood. Receptors originate from an adult who was a healthcare worker with PCR-confirmed SARS-CoV-2 infection or an uninfected control (not recorded which).

This clonotype was found many times. The chain recombines TRBV6-9 with TRBJ1-6; D gene ambiguous. From germline, CDR1 is MNHGY and CDR2 SVAAGI. CDR3 length: 18 amino acids. Deletions cut 3 bases from V and 0 bases from J, with 15 bases between. This chain's CDR3 is CASSYSTWQSSYNSPLHF. CDR3 sequence (DNA): TGTGCCAGCAGTTACTCGACTTGGCAGAGCTCCTATAATTCACCCCTCCACTTT.

The chain joins TRBV12-3 or TRBV12-4 to TRBJ2-2; 8 bases map to TRBD1. V lost 3 bases and J lost 4; bases outside the gene matches: 4. This CDR3 spans 15 amino acids. Here the CDR3 DNA reads TGTGCCAGCAGTTTGCAGGGGGCTGGCACCGGGGAGCTGTTTTTT. Its translation: CASSLQGAGTGELFF.

The rearrangement links TRBV12-3 or TRBV12-4 to TRBJ2-5, with 7 nucleotides matching TRBD1. J gave up 5 bases and V 4 bases, and 4 bases lay outside the gene matches. CDR3 length: 13 amino acids. The CDR3 here is CASSYRGHETQYF. The CDR3 DNA is TGTGCCAGCAGTTACAGGGGTCATGAGACCCAGTACTTC.

Ten or more counts support this clonotype. The chain couples TRBV7-2 to TRBJ2-5; tentative D call: TRBD1 (5 bases). The length of the CDR3 is 14 residues. V was pared by 5 bases and J by 5 bases, with 15 bases between. Germline-derived CDR1 and CDR2 are SGHTA and FQGNSA. This chain's CDR3 is CASSLQGSSETQYF. The DNA of the CDR3 is TGTGCCAGCAGCCTCCAGGGTAGCAGTGAGACCCAGTACTTC.

This clonotype has a handful of counts. V is TRBV11-2 and J is TRBJ2-7; D gene uncertain. The CDR3 sequence is 15 residues long. Germline values: CDR1 SGHAT, CDR2 FQNNGV. The V end lost 0 bases, the J end lost 0 bases, and 9 bases lay between the germline ends. Written as DNA, the CDR3 is TGTGCCAGCAGCTTAGATGGCGGCAACTCCTACGAGCAGTACTTC. This encodes CASSLDGGNSYEQYF.

This clonotype came up many times. The J gene is TRBJ2-7, the V gene TRBV27, with 8 bases aligning to TRBD1. Germline-derived CDR1 and CDR2 are MNHEY and SMNVEV (reference sequence). After removal of 6 bases from V and 4 bases from J, the junction contained 8 bases not matched to a gene. This CDR3 spans 14 amino acids. The CDR3 is CASRQTRTGYEQYF. The CDR3 DNA follows: TGTGCCAGCAGACAGACTCGGACAGGGTACGAGCAGTACTTC.

This clonotype was counted many times. The chain joins TRBV7-8 to TRBJ2-1; 11 nucleotides agree with TRBD2. The V and J ends lost 5 bases and 3 bases, in that order; junction bases with no gene match: 6. The CDR3 covers 16 residues. CDR1 and CDR2 (germline): SGHVS, FQNEAQ. The CDR3 region is CASSPTGLAVYNEQFF. In nucleotides, the CDR3 is TGTGCCAGCAGCCCGACGGGACTAGCGGTCTACAATGAGCAGTTCTTC. The variable domain in full, with the rest retrieved from reference TRBV7-8 and TRBJ2-1, is GAGVSQSPRYKVAKRGQDVALRCDPISGHVSLFWYQQALGQGPEFLTYFQNEAQLDKSGLPSDRFFAERPEGSVSTLKIQRTQQEDSAVYLCASSPTGLAVYNEQFFGPGTRLTVL.

This clonotype occurred many times. V is TRBV6-2 or TRBV6-3 and J is TRBJ2-5; D remains ambiguous. Trimming shortened V by 0 bases and J by 1 base, and 9 bases separated the two germline ends. Germline V gene sequence: CDR1 MNHEY, CDR2 SVGEGT. The CDR3 consists of 15 residues. The CDR3 DNA reads TGTGCCAGCAGTTACTCGAGCAGGTTCCAAGAGACCCAGTACTTC. Translated, it gives CASSYSSRFQETQYF.

This clonotype has ten or more counts. The CDR3 bases are TGTGCCAGCAGCGGTCCGGGGAAAGGGTTGGGGGAGCAGTACTTC. Translated, it gives CASSGPGKGLGEQYF. The V call is TRBV7-9, the J call TRBJ2-7, with a tentative D call TRBD2 (5 bases). V lost 5 bases and J lost 7, with 21 bases in between. This CDR3 has 15 residues. Germline V lookup: CDR1 SEHNR, CDR2 FQNEAQ (reference sequence). The whole variable domain, filled in from reference TRBV7-9 and TRBJ2-7, reads DTGVSQNPRHKITKRGQNVTFRCDPISEHNRLYWYRQTLGQGPEFLTYFQNEAQLEKSRLLSDRFSAERPKGSFSTLEIQRTEQGDSAMYLCASSGPGKGLGEQYFGPGTRLTVT.

This clonotype has at least ten counts. The chain has TRBV7-2 and TRBJ1-3; D is undetermined. This CDR3 spans 17 amino acids. V lost 5 bases and J 1 base, leaving 18 bases between the germline ends. Looked up from germline, CDR1 is SGHTA and CDR2 is FQGNSA. CDR3 sequence: CASSKAGLGWSGNTIYF. DNA for the CDR3: TGTGCCAGCAGCAAAGCCGGTCTGGGGTGGTCTGGAAACACCATATATTTT.

This clonotype showed up many times. V usage is TRBV27 and J usage is TRBJ2-1, with a weak D call TRBD1 (5 bases). The ends were cut back, 5 bases at V and 5 bases at J, with 10 bases in the middle. Germline CDR1 reads MNHEY; CDR2 reads SMNVEV (reference sequence). This CDR3 spans 13 amino acids. CDR3 in DNA: TGTGCCAGCAGTAAGACAGTTAACAATGAGCAGTTCTTC. This translates into CASSKTVNNEQFF.

This clonotype was counted at least ten times. This chain connects TRBV30 to TRBJ2-1, with 7 bases fitting TRBD2. This CDR3 is 14 amino acids long. With 5 bases clipped from V and 4 bases from J, the junction kept 8 bases outside the gene matches. CDR1 GTSNPN and CDR2 SVGIG come from the germline V gene (reference sequence). CDR3 bases: TGTGCCTGGCAAACTAGCGCCCAGTACAATGAGCAGTTCTTC. Residues: CAWQTSAQYNEQFF.

This clonotype was observed many times. CDR3 loop: CASSYDADIDNEKLFF. CDR3 coding DNA: TGTGCCAGCAGTTACGACGCGGATATAGATAATGAAAAACTGTTTTTT. V and J are TRBV6-5 and TRBJ1-4, with no clear D. Germline CDR1 reads MNHEY; CDR2 reads SVGAGI. V was trimmed by 2 bases and J by 4 bases, leaving 14 bases between them. There are 16 residues in the CDR3.

V usage is TRBV6-5 and J usage is TRBJ2-5, with 10 nucleotides matching TRBD1. V lost 5 bases and J lost 4; bases outside the gene matches: 4. This CDR3 region has 14 residues. Germline lookup yields CDR1 MNHEY and CDR2 SVGAGI. CDR3 region: CASSRTGGGETQYF. CDR3 nucleotide sequence: TGTGCCAGCAGTCGGACAGGGGGGGGAGAGACCCAGTACTTC.

This clonotype came up many times. The CDR3 region is CASSRQGAQVGELFF. The CDR3, as DNA: TGTGCCAGCAGCAGACAGGGGGCGCAGGTTGGGGAGCTGTTTTTT. The chain has TRBV7-3 and TRBJ2-2; 10 nucleotides match TRBD1. CDR1 SGHTA and CDR2 FQGTGA come from the germline V gene. The trim removed 5 bases at V and 8 bases at J, leaving 8 bases unmatched. This CDR3 contains 15 residues.

The gene calls are TRBV7-9 and TRBJ2-7; tentative D call: TRBD2 (5 bases). Germline assignment: CDR1 SEHNR and CDR2 FQNEAQ (reference sequence). The V gene lost 2 bases and the J gene lost 4 bases, with 12 bases spanning the gap. This CDR3 spans 14 amino acids. The CDR3 sequence is CASSLWSGGYEQYF. In DNA form, the CDR3 reads TGTGCCAGCAGCTTATGGTCTGGCGGGTACGAGCAGTACTTC.

At least ten counts were recorded for this clonotype. The chain employs TRBV19 and TRBJ2-1; the D is unclear. The CDR3 has 16 residues. Germline CDR1 reads LNHDA; CDR2 reads SQIVND (reference sequence). V was trimmed by 5 bases and J by 4 bases, leaving 18 bases between them. In DNA form, the CDR3 reads TGTGCCAGTAGTCCGGAGCGCTCCCAAGGATACAATGAGCAGTTCTTC. This translates into CASSPERSQGYNEQFF.

In the case of this clonotype: A read error may be the cause here, since a much bigger clone is one base away. This chain links TRBV7-2 with TRBJ2-3; D may be TRBD2 (6 bases). The CDR3 contains 16 residues. V lost 3 bases and J 5 bases, leaving 18 bases between the germline ends. The V gene's germline CDR1 is SGHTA and CDR2 FQGNSA. The CDR3 is CASSFLVGLGGDTQYF. For the CDR3, the DNA is TGTGCCAGCAGCTTTTTAGTGGGACTGGGGGGAGATACGCAGTATTTT.

The chain links TRBV5-1 to TRBJ1-1; a weak D match, TRBD1 (5 bases). CDR3 length equals 16 residues. Trimming cost V 0 bases and J 4 bases, with 16 bases left between them. The germline V gene has CDR1 SGHRS and CDR2 YFSETQ. CDR3 in DNA: TGCGCCAGCAGCTTGGAGGCCGGGGATGGGGGCACTGAAGCTTTCTTT. Protein: CASSLEAGDGGTEAFF.

This clonotype has just a few counts. V usage is TRBV7-9 and J usage is TRBJ2-6; TRBD1 matches at 7 bases. J was trimmed by 0 bases and V by 5 bases; bases with no gene match: 10. The CDR3 is 18 residues long. CDR1 is SEHNR, CDR2 FQNEAQ, per germline (reference sequence). This CDR3 reads CASSTLQGEYSGANVLTF. In DNA form, the CDR3 reads TGTGCCAGCAGCACCCTCCAGGGGGAGTACTCTGGGGCCAACGTCCTGACTTTC.

This clonotype turned up a few times. This chain uses TRBV5-1 with TRBJ1-4, with D perhaps matching TRBD1 (6 bases). CDR1 and CDR2 from the germline V gene are SGHRS and YFSETQ. This CDR3 has 14 residues. V was cut by 4 bases and J by 4 bases, with 11 bases left in between. The CDR3 spells CASSQDSFNEKLFF. The CDR3 DNA follows: TGCGCCAGCAGCCAGGACAGCTTTAATGAAAAACTGTTTTTT.

At least ten counts were recorded for this clonotype. The CDR3 spells CASSRPGRNEQYF. In DNA, the CDR3 is TGTGCCAGCAGTCGGCCAGGTCGGAACGAGCAGTACTTC. The V and J genes are TRBV5-6 and TRBJ2-7; D is undetermined. This CDR3 is built from 13 residues. V gave up 5 bases and J gave up 5 bases, with 14 bases separating them. Germline V gives CDR1 SGHDT, CDR2 YYEEEE.

This clonotype was observed at least ten times. The chain uses TRBV7-2 and TRBJ2-7; maybe TRBD1 (6 bases). Trimming removed 4 bases from V and 3 bases from J, with 13 bases in between. The CDR3 runs to 14 residues. Germline CDR1 is SGHTA and CDR2 is FQGNSA. The DNA of the CDR3 is TGTGCCAGCAGCTCACAGGGAGCTGGCTACGAGCAGTACTTC. Translation gives CASSSQGAGYEQYF.

This clonotype was seen more than once but under ten times. The chain joins TRBV29-1 to TRBJ2-1; D is possibly TRBD2 (5 bases). Trimming took 7 bases from V and 8 from J, leaving 9 bases between them. This CDR3 spans 10 amino acids. Per the germline V gene, CDR1 is SQVTM and CDR2 is ANQGSEA. The CDR3 loop reads CSGEYDEQFF. The CDR3, as DNA: TGCAGCGGGGAGTATGATGAGCAGTTCTTC.

This clonotype appeared many times. In DNA form, the CDR3 reads TGTGCCAGCAGCTTCTCAGGGTATAACTATGGCTACACCTTC. It yields the protein CASSFSGYNYGYTF. The J gene is TRBJ1-2, the V gene TRBV7-2; a possible D gene is TRBD1 (5 bases). V lost 3 bases and J 1 base, leaving 9 bases between the germline ends. This CDR3 spans 14 amino acids. Germline CDR1 SGHTA, CDR2 FQGNSA. Full variable domain (missing parts from reference TRBV7-2 and TRBJ1-2): GAGVSQSPSNKVTEKGKDVELRCDPISGHTALYWYRQSLGQGLEFLIYFQGNSAPDKSGLPSDRFSAERTGGSVSTLTIQRTQQEDSAVYLCASSFSGYNYGYTFGSGTRLTVV.

The DNA of the CDR3 is TGTGCCAGCAGTTACGATAGGGCAGATACGCAGTATTTT. It translates to CASSYDRADTQYF. The V and J genes are TRBV6-5 and TRBJ2-3, with D unclear. The CDR3 extends over 13 amino acids. Germline V gene sequence: CDR1 MNHEY, CDR2 SVGAGI. Trimming took 2 bases from V and 4 from J, leaving 7 bases between them.

This clonotype was seen ten or more times. The chain links TRBV19 to TRBJ2-2; D gene uncertain. CDR3 size: 14 residues. The V and J ends lost 2 bases and 2 bases respectively, with 6 bases between them. Germline V CDR1 and CDR2: LNHDA, SQIVND (reference sequence). The CDR3 bases are TGTGCCAGTAGTATACTGGTAAACACCGGGGAGCTGTTTTTT. It encodes CASSILVNTGELFF.

By proportion, this clonotype is medium-sized. This chain joins TRBV20-1 and TRBJ2-3; D may be TRBD1 (5 bases). Trimming removed 7 bases at V and 0 bases at J, with 11 bases between. CDR3 length: 13 residues. CDR1 is DFQATT and CDR2 is SNEGSKA in the germline V gene (reference sequence). The CDR3 bases are TGCAGTGTTGTAGGGGTGAGCACAGATACGCAGTATTTT. Protein sequence: CSVVGVSTDTQYF.

This clonotype was observed at least ten times. J is TRBJ1-1 and V is TRBV11-2, with unresolved D. The V gene lost 6 bases and the J gene lost 4 bases, with 6 bases spanning the gap. This CDR3 has 11 residues. Germline CDR1 reads SGHAT; CDR2 reads FQNNGV. Here the CDR3 DNA reads TGTGCCAGCAGTCCAAGCACTGAAGCTTTCTTT. Amino acids: CASSPSTEAFF.

This clonotype appeared many times. The junction departs from germline at one end; a sequencing error may be responsible. V gene TRBV7-9 combines with J gene TRBJ1-2, with D hard to call. Germline lookup yields CDR1 SEHNR and CDR2 FQNEAQ (reference sequence). The CDR3 totals 12 residues. CDR3 coding DNA: TGTGCCAGCAGCTTGGGGAACTACGGCTACACCTTC. It is translated as CASSLGNYGYTF.

This clonotype was counted ten times or more. The chain combines TRBV20-1 with TRBJ2-3; TRBD2 agrees at 10 bases. This CDR3 contains 15 residues. Trimming cost V 0 bases and J 3 bases; bases outside gene matches: 3. Germline V gene data show CDR1 as DFQATT and CDR2 as SNEGSKA (reference sequence). The CDR3 spells CSARDTSGMTDTQYF. CDR3 coding DNA: TGCAGTGCTAGAGATACTAGCGGGATGACAGATACGCAGTATTTT.

This clonotype has only a few counts. This chain joins TRBV6-5 and TRBJ1-5; D not certain. The germline V and J ends were trimmed by 0 bases and 5 bases, with 5 bases remaining between them. The CDR3 loop spans 13 amino acids. Germline V gene data show CDR1 as MNHEY and CDR2 as SVGAGI. The CDR3 DNA sequence: TGTGCCAGCAGTTACTCGAAAGATCAGCCCCAGCATTTT. It translates to CASSYSKDQPQHF.